Listed below are T cell receptor beta chains from one sample, sequenced in a study of blood T cell repertoires in COVID-19. Generated by immunoSEQ multiplex PCR, the TCRdb table keeps only in-frame clones and is missing some. The sample contains around 75,000 clones, 88% of which appear only once. The sequenced sample was peripheral blood. These receptors were collected from a human donor in a cohort sampled during active COVID-19. The CDR3 runs from the conserved cysteine through the conserved F or W. Each record gives: D gene, V gene, J gene, clone size, CDR3 protein, CDR3 DNA. D genes are given only for firm matches. Where a row states a size, it is once, few, many or the class of an expanded clone; other rows omit it.

D gene: -; V gene: TRBV11-3; J gene: TRBJ2-1; clone size: -; CDR3 protein: CASSRGSYNEQFF; CDR3 DNA: TGTGCCAGCAGCAGGGGATCCTACAATGAGCAGTTCTTC
D gene: -; V gene: TRBV15; J gene: TRBJ2-1; clone size: -; CDR3 protein: CATSRDQLWGRLAPRGNEQFF; CDR3 DNA: TGTGCCACCAGCAGAGATCAACTATGGGGGCGCTTAGCCCCGAGGGGGAATGAGCAGTTCTTC
D gene: TRBD1; V gene: TRBV5-1; J gene: TRBJ1-2; clone size: -; CDR3 protein: CASSFGGAGGNYGYTF; CDR3 DNA: TGCGCCAGCAGCTTCGGTGGGGCAGGGGGTAACTATGGCTACACCTTC
D gene: TRBD1; V gene: TRBV3-1/TRBV3-2; J gene: TRBJ1-2; clone size: -; CDR3 protein: CASSLRTGSEGYTF; CDR3 DNA: TGTGCCAGCAGCCTCCGGACAGGCTCGGAGGGCTACACCTTC
D gene: TRBD1; V gene: TRBV10-3; J gene: TRBJ2-7; clone size: -; CDR3 protein: CAISDLRQGKYF; CDR3 DNA: TGTGCCATCAGCGACCTAAGACAGGGGAAGTACTTC
D gene: -; V gene: TRBV28; J gene: TRBJ2-7; clone size: -; CDR3 protein: CASSPNDRDYEQYF; CDR3 DNA: TGTGCCAGCAGTCCCAACGACCGGGACTACGAGCAGTACTTC
D gene: -; V gene: TRBV11-2; J gene: TRBJ2-1; clone size: few; CDR3 protein: CASSLGRASYNEQFF; CDR3 DNA: TGTGCCAGCAGCCTGGGCAGGGCCTCCTACAATGAGCAGTTCTTC
D gene: TRBD1; V gene: TRBV5-1; J gene: TRBJ1-3; clone size: -; CDR3 protein: CASSETGQGTGNTIYF; CDR3 DNA: TGCGCCAGCAGCGAGACCGGACAGGGTACTGGAAACACCATATATTTT
D gene: -; V gene: TRBV5-5; J gene: TRBJ2-7; clone size: -; CDR3 protein: CASSQGEEQYF; CDR3 DNA: TGTGCCAGCAGCCAGGGCGAGGAGCAGTACTTC
D gene: -; V gene: TRBV6-4; J gene: TRBJ2-3; clone size: -; CDR3 protein: CASSPQGSTDTQYF; CDR3 DNA: TGTGCCAGCAGCCCACAGGGAAGCACAGATACGCAGTATTTT
D gene: TRBD2; V gene: TRBV27; J gene: TRBJ2-2; clone size: once; CDR3 protein: CASRGTSGPAGELFF; CDR3 DNA: TGTGCCAGCAGGGGGACTAGCGGGCCGGCGGGGGAGCTGTTTTTT
D gene: -; V gene: TRBV11-2; J gene: TRBJ2-5; clone size: -; CDR3 protein: CASSRAGRGTQYF; CDR3 DNA: TGTGCCAGCAGCCGCGCGGGGCGGGGGACCCAGTACTTC
D gene: -; V gene: TRBV3-1/TRBV3-2; J gene: TRBJ2-1; clone size: -; CDR3 protein: CASSPRRRISSYNEQFF; CDR3 DNA: TGTGCCAGCAGCCCCCGCCGTAGAATTAGCTCCTACAATGAGCAGTTCTTC